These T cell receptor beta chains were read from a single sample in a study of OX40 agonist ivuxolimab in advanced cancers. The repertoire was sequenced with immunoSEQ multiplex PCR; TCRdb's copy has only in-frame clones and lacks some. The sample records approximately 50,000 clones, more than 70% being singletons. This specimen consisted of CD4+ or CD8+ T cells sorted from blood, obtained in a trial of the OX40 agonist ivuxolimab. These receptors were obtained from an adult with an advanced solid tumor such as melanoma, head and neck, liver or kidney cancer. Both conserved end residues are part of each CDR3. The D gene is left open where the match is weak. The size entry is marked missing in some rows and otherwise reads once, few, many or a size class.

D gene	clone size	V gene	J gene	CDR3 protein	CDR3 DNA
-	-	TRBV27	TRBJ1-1	CASSLQTGTPNTEAFF	TGTGCCAGCAGCCTACAGACCGGGACACCGAACACTGAAGCTTTCTTT
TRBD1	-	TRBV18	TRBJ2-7	CASSPTGGSYEQYF	TGTGCCAGCTCACCTACAGGGGGCTCCTACGAGCAGTACTTC
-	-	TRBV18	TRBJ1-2	CASSPVREGGYTF	TGTGCCAGCTCACCAGTCAGGGAAGGTGGCTACACCTTC
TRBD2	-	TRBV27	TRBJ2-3	CASGPVGRADTQYF	TGTGCCAGTGGACCAGTTGGGAGGGCAGATACGCAGTATTTT
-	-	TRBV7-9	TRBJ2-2	CASSPRQITGELFF	TGTGCCAGCAGCCCCCGACAGATCACCGGGGAGCTGTTTTTT
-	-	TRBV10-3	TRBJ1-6	CAISDGGVVNSPLHF	TGTGCCATCAGTGACGGGGGGGTAGTTAATTCACCCCTCCACTTT
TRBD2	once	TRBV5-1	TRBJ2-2	CASSLFSSGVNTGELFF	TGCGCCAGCAGCTTATTTTCTAGCGGGGTAAACACCGGGGAGCTGTTTTTT
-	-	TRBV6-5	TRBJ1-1	CASSYFEGTEAFF	TGTGCCAGCAGTTACTTCGAGGGCACTGAAGCTTTCTTT
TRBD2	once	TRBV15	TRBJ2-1	CATSREIAGVFLNEQFF	TGCGCCACCAGCAGAGAAATAGCGGGAGTTTTTTTAAATGAGCAGTTCTTC
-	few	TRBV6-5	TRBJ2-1	CASSYMNEQFF	TGTGCCAGCAGTTACATGAATGAGCAGTTCTTC
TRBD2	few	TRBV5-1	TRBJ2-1	CASGPLAGSSYNEQFF	TGCGCCAGCGGTCCCCTAGCGGGATCCTCCTACAATGAGCAGTTCTTC
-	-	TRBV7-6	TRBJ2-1	CASSLAGGRDNEQFF	TGTGCCAGCAGCTTAGCGGGAGGACGGGACAATGAGCAGTTCTTC
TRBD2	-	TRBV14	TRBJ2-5	CASSQLAGGGRTEQETQYF	TGTGCCAGCAGCCAACTGGCGGGGGGGGGCCGGACAGAGCAAGAGACCCAGTACTTC
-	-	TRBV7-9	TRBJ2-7	CASSVWSGSLGYEQYF	TGTGCCAGCAGCGTCTGGAGTGGGTCTCTAGGATACGAGCAGTACTTC
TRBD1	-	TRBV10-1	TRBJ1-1	CASSPGTAEAEAFF	TGCGCCAGCAGCCCCGGGACAGCCGAGGCTGAAGCTTTCTTT
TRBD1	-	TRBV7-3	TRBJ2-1	CASSLGDRSNEQFF	TGTGCCAGCAGCTTAGGGGACAGAAGCAATGAGCAGTTCTTC
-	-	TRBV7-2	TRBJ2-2	CASSLVAFPGNTGELFF	TGTGCCAGCAGCTTAGTGGCATTTCCCGGAAACACCGGGGAGCTGTTTTTT
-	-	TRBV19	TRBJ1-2	CASSIESVPRTYGYTF	TGTGCCAGTAGTATAGAATCAGTTCCCCGGACTTATGGCTACACCTTC
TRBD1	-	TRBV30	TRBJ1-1	CAWSVGTGNTEAFF	TGTGCCTGGAGTGTTGGGACAGGGAACACTGAAGCTTTCTTT
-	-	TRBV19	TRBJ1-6	CASSMTHEPPPLHF	TGTGCCAGTAGTATGACCCATGAACCCCCACCCCTCCACTTT
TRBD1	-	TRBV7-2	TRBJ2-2	CASSVGTGDVELFF	TGTGCCAGCAGCGTAGGGACAGGGGACGTGGAGCTGTTTTTT
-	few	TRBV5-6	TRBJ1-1	CASSLAPGRGNTEAFF	TGTGCCAGCAGCTTGGCCCCGGGCAGGGGGAACACTGAAGCTTTCTTT
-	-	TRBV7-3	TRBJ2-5	CASSLRGQETQYF	TGTGCCAGCAGCTTAAGGGGGCAAGAGACCCAGTACTTC
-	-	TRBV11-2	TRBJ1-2	CASSQNRGGDGYTF	TGTGCCAGCAGCCAAAACAGAGGCGGTGACGGCTACACCTTC
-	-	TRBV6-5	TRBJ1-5	CASSGPSQPQHF	TGTGCCAGCAGTGGCCCGAGTCAGCCCCAGCATTTT
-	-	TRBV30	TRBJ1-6	CAWSVGSSYNSPLHF	TGTGCCTGGAGTGTGGGGAGCTCCTATAATTCACCCCTCCACTTT
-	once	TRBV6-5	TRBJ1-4	CASSYRRGEEKLFF	TGTGCCAGCAGTTACAGGAGGGGGGAGGAAAAACTGTTTTTT
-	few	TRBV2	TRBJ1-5	CASSESGHSNQPQHF	TGTGCCAGCAGTGAATCGGGTCATAGCAATCAGCCCCAGCATTTT
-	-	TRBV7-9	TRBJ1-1	CASSSVIARTEAFF	TGTGCCAGCAGCTCGGTAATTGCCCGGACTGAAGCTTTCTTT
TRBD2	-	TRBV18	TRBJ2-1	CASSQGLAGVNEQFF	TGTGCCAGCTCACAAGGACTAGCGGGAGTCAATGAGCAGTTCTTC
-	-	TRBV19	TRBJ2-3	CASSAGQSTDTQYF	TGTGCCAGTAGTGCGGGGCAGAGCACAGATACGCAGTATTTT
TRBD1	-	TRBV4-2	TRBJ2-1	CASSQAFPGTAGREQFF	TGTGCCAGCAGCCAAGCCTTTCCCGGGACAGCCGGTCGTGAGCAGTTCTTC
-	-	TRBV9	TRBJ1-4	CARVSSDEKLFF	TGTGCCAGGGTGAGCTCGGATGAAAAACTGTTTTTT